The rows below give T cell receptor beta chains drawn from one sample of a study of T-cell reconstitution after alpha-beta-depleted transplantation in children. MiXCR, run by TCRdb on the PCR reads, gives a single entry per CDR3 protein. This sample has fewer than 700,000 distinct CDR3 sequences, with 10% to 15% found just once. The input for sequencing was PBMCs, mostly from graft donor cells, taken 360 days after TCRalphabeta/CD19-depleted stem cell transplant. These receptors came from a male patient aged 10-17 years who had a stem cell transplant for acute myeloid leukemia, so the T cells may come from the graft donor. The CDR3 runs from the conserved cysteine through the conserved F or W. The D gene is left open where the match is weak. Clone size is given for some rows only: seen once, a few or many times, or a class if the clone is expanded.

size | J | V | D | DNA | CDR3
few | TRBJ2-3 | TRBV23-1 | TRBD2 | TGCGCCAGCAGTCAATCAGCTAGCGGAAACACAGATACGCAGTATTTT | CASSQSASGNTDTQYF
NA | TRBJ2-3 | TRBV6-1 | NA | TGTGCCCATCGTGTGGGAAGCACAGATACGCAGTATTTT | CAHRVGSTDTQYF
few | TRBJ2-2 | TRBV7-2 | NA | TGTGCCAGCAGGCCTACGGCGGGACGCCCGAACACCGGGGAGCTGTTTTTT | CASRPTAGRPNTGELFF
NA | TRBJ2-1 | TRBV5-1 | TRBD2 | TGCGCCAGCAGCTCCGGACTAGCGGGAGATGTCGTCTACAATGAGCAGTTCTTC | CASSSGLAGDVVYNEQFF
few | TRBJ2-5 | TRBV6-1 | TRBD2 | TGTGCCAGCAGACGCGGACTAGCGGGAGGGCCGGAGACCCAGTACTTC | CASRRGLAGGPETQYF
NA | TRBJ1-6 | TRBV20-1 | NA | TGCAGTGCCCAGGGATCCGACTTT | CSAQGSDF
few | TRBJ2-2 | TRBV29-1 | NA | TGCAGCGTTGAGTTTCTAGCCGGGGAGCTGTTTTTT | CSVEFLAGELFF
NA | TRBJ2-1 | TRBV19 | NA | TGTGCCAGTAGTATCCTAGCGAATGAGCAGTTCTTC | CASSILANEQFF
many | TRBJ1-1 | TRBV20-1 | NA | TGCAGTGCACCAGCGAACACTGAAGCTTTCTTT | CSAPANTEAFF
many | TRBJ2-1 | TRBV29-1 | TRBD2 | TGCAGCGTACCTCGGAGGGGGCTAGCGGGAGTCAGCTCCTACAATGAGCAGTTCTTC | CSVPRRGLAGVSSYNEQFF
many | TRBJ2-1 | TRBV7-3 | NA | TGTGCCAGCAGCTCTACAGGGGGGGGCAATGAGCAGTTCTTC | CASSSTGGGNEQFF
few | TRBJ2-7 | TRBV29-1 | TRBD2 | TGCAGCGTTGGTAGGAGCCTAGCGGGATATAACGAGCAGTACTTC | CSVGRSLAGYNEQYF
NA | TRBJ2-2 | TRBV28 | TRBD2 | TGTGCCAGCAGTTTTCCGGGACTAGTCCCCCGGGAGCTGTTTTTT | CASSFPGLVPRELFF
NA | TRBJ2-7 | TRBV6-2/TRBV6-3 | TRBD1 | TGTGCCACCAGTCCCGGGACAGTCACCTACGAGCAGTACTTC | CATSPGTVTYEQYF
NA | TRBJ2-1 | TRBV20-1 | NA | TGCAGTGCTAGGGGGGCTATATCGGGAGCTGTACATGAGCAGTTCTTC | CSARGAISGAVHEQFF
many | TRBJ2-2 | TRBV6-2/TRBV6-3 | TRBD2 | TGTGCCAGCACTGCGCGACTAGCGGGAGGATACACCGGGGAGCTGTTTTTT | CASTARLAGGYTGELFF
NA | TRBJ2-7 | TRBV10-3 | TRBD1 | TGTGCCATCAGTGAAAGCAGGGGGCTCTACGAGCAGTACTTC | CAISESRGLYEQYF
NA | TRBJ1-3 | TRBV28 | NA | TGTGCCAGCAGACCTCCAGGGCACTCTGGAAACACCATATATTTT | CASRPPGHSGNTIYF
NA | TRBJ2-1 | TRBV2 | TRBD2 | TGTACCCTCTGTCCGGGACTAGCGGGAGTTCAACCCCACAATGAGCAGTTCTTC | CTLCPGLAGVQPHNEQFF
NA | TRBJ2-7 | TRBV27 | NA | TGTGCCAGCAGTTTATCCCGGAGAATGAGGCGGGAGCAGTACTTC | CASSLSRRMRREQYF
few | TRBJ2-5 | TRBV20-1 | NA | TGCAGCCTCAGCGATACACAAGGGCAAGAGACCCAGTACTTC | CSLSDTQGQETQYF
many | TRBJ2-7 | TRBV25-1 | NA | TGTGCCAGCACGGGATTCGGACTGTGGCCCCCTTACTACTACGAGCAGTACTTC | CASTGFGLWPPYYYEQYF
few | TRBJ2-7 | TRBV7-9 | NA | TGTGCCAGCAGCTTAAGCCCCCTAGGGTTAGGCCATTACGAGCAGTACTTC | CASSLSPLGLGHYEQYF
few | TRBJ2-7 | TRBV9 | NA | TGTGCCAGCAGCCCCCCGGCGGAGCAGTACTTC | CASSPPAEQYF
many | TRBJ2-7 | TRBV6-2/TRBV6-3 | NA | TGTGCCAGCTCTTCCTACATCAGGGCCCCCCTCCACGAGCAGTACTTC | CASSSYIRAPLHEQYF
many | TRBJ2-2 | TRBV7-6 | NA | TGTGCCAGCACCGTACAAACGGGGGGGGAGCTGTTTTTT | CASTVQTGGELFF
NA | TRBJ2-3 | TRBV4-3 | NA | TGCGCCAGCAGCCCCCAACTAATCACAGATACGCAGTATTTT | CASSPQLITDTQYF
few | TRBJ2-3 | TRBV11-1 | NA | TGTGCCAGCAGCTTAGCCCGGACATCCCCAACGCAGTATTTT | CASSLARTSPTQYF
NA | TRBJ2-1 | TRBV6-2/TRBV6-3 | NA | TGTGCCAGCGGATCAGGGGAGTCTCCAGACAATGAGCAGTTCTTC | CASGSGESPDNEQFF
many | TRBJ2-7 | TRBV5-1 | NA | TGCGCCAGCAGCTGGGCCGGGACACTTGACTACGAGCAGTACTTC | CASSWAGTLDYEQYF
NA | TRBJ2-1 | TRBV4-3 | TRBD1 | TGCGCCAGCAGCCGCGGAACCGGGACAGGTATGACTGAGCAGTTCTTC | CASSRGTGTGMTEQFF
NA | TRBJ2-1 | TRBV12-3/TRBV12-4 | TRBD2 | TGTGCCAGCAGTTTACTGGGGCTAGCGGGAGGGCCTAGGTACAATGAGCAGTTCTTC | CASSLLGLAGGPRYNEQFF
few | TRBJ2-1 | TRBV6-1 | NA | TGTGCCAGCAGACTTGGGACCTATGGGTCCTACAATGAGCAGTTCTTC | CASRLGTYGSYNEQFF
NA | TRBJ2-1 | TRBV5-1 | TRBD2 | TGCGCCAGCAGCTTGCAGCGGGGCCCTTACAATGAGCAGTTCTTC | CASSLQRGPYNEQFF
few | TRBJ2-7 | TRBV6-5 | NA | TGTGCCAGCAGTTACAATCGGGGGCTCTTCGCCTACGAGCAGTACTTC | CASSYNRGLFAYEQYF
once | TRBJ2-7 | TRBV25-1 | TRBD2 | TGTGCCAGCAAACTAGCGGGAGGTAGCGAGCAGTACTTC | CASKLAGGSEQYF
NA | TRBJ2-3 | TRBV27 | NA | TGTGCCAGCAGTGGATATCACACAGATACGCAGTATTTT | CASSGYHTDTQYF
NA | TRBJ2-1 | TRBV19 | TRBD2 | TGTGCCAGTAGTAACACACAATGGACTAGCGGGAGCTCCTACAATGAGCAGTTCTTC | CASSNTQWTSGSSYNEQFF